This entry describes one T cell receptor beta chain. Its antigen is not known. Generated by immunoSEQ multiplex PCR, the TCRdb table keeps only in-frame clones and is missing some. This sample carries about 340,000 clones, more than 60% of them seen once, and the ten largest clones take 8% to 13%. This entry comes from a study of shared clonotypes between healthy human individuals. Study-level points and caveats: The expectation was that sequencing depth would affect clonotype sharing among donors. All-four-donor shared clonotypes had higher generation probabilities than non-shared clonotypes did. The sole specimen, blood, was sampled, and tissue repertoires likely differ.

The study drew all its donors from Caucasian adults living in Nashville, Tennessee. The CDR3 has 17 amino acids. Looked up from germline, CDR1 is SEHNR and CDR2 is FQNEAQ (reference sequence). The germline V and J ends were trimmed by 5 bases and 0 bases, with 14 bases remaining between them. The rearrangement joins TRBV7-9 to TRBJ2-6, with no clear D. The TCR comes from a man aged 25-40 years in good health. The sample taken for sequencing was memory CD4+ T cells sorted from blood. Subset described: CD45RA-negative fraction. The CDR3 region is CASSDPGPFSGANVLTF. The DNA for the CDR3 is TGTGCCAGCAGCGACCCCGGACCGTTCTCTGGGGCCAACGTCCTGACTTTC.